This T cell receptor (beta chain) emerged from a study of blood T cell repertoires in COVID-19. Across the whole study: From T cells, B-cell-depleted T cells, or PBMCs came the material, which was cDNA or gDNA.

The germline gives CDR1 LNHDA, CDR2 SQIVND (reference sequence). With V trimmed by 4 bases and J by 4 bases, 7 bases remained unmatched. The CDR3 sequence is 15 residues long. Original analysis: Estimated nucleated cell counts came from reference gene primer amplification. Measured with immunoSEQ multiplex PCR; TCRdb has only the in-frame clones, and not every one. V, J and clone size were drawn from that table, and D and trimming were deduced from the DNA. Found here are roughly 300,000 clones, 65% to 90% of them singletons; the top ten hold less than 15%. V gene TRBV19 combines with J gene TRBJ2-5; 9 nucleotides agree with TRBD1. This TCR came from a human donor in a cohort sampled during active COVID-19. Input material: peripheral blood. In DNA, the CDR3 is TGTGCCAGTAGTACCCCGGGACAGGGTCGAGAGACCCAGTACTTC. Protein sequence: CASSTPGQGRETQYF.